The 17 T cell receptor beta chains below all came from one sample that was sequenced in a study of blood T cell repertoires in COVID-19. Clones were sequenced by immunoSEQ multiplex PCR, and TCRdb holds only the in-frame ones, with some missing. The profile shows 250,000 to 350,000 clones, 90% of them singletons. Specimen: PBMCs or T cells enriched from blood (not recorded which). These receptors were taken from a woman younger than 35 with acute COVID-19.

The DNA for the CDR3 is TGTGCCAGCAGCTTAGGGAGCGCGGCGGGAGTTGATGAGACCCAGTACTTC. Its protein product is CASSLGSAAGVDETQYF. The chain uses TRBV7-9 and TRBJ2-5; 7 bases map to TRBD2. V trimming: 1 base; J trimming: 5 bases; junction bases outside the gene matches: 13. The CDR3 is made up of 17 amino acids. The germline CDR1 and CDR2 sequences are SEHNR and FQNEAQ (reference sequence).

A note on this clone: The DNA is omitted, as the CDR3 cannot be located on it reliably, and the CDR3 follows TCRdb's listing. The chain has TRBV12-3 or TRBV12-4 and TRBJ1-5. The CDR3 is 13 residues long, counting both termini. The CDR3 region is CASILGPGQPQHF.

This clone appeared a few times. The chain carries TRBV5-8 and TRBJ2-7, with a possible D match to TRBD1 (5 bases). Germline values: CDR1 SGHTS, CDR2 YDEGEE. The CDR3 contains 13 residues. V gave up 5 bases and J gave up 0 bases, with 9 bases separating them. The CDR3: CASRDDSSYEQYF. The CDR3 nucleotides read TGTGCCAGCAGAGACGACAGCTCCTACGAGCAGTACTTC.

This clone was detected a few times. The CDR3 loop reads CSAPQGGEQYF. The CDR3 DNA reads TGCAGTGCACCACAGGGGGGGGAGCAGTACTTC. This sequence joins TRBV20-1 and TRBJ2-7; the D gene is possibly TRBD1 (8 bases). With 6 bases removed from V and 7 bases from J, the gap between germline ends came to 13 bases. Per germline, CDR1 DFQATT and CDR2 SNEGSKA (reference sequence). CDR3 length equals 11 residues.

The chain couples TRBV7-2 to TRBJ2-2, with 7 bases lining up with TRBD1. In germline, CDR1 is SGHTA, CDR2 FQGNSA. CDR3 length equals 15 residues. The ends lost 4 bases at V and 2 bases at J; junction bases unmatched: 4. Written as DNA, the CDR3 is TGTGCCAGCAGCTCTCACAGGGGAAACACCGGGGAGCTGTTTTTT. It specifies CASSSHRGNTGELFF.

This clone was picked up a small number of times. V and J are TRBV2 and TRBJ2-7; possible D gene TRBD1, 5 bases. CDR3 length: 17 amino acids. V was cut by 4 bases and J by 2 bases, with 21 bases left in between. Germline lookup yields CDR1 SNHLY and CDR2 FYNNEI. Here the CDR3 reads CASSARGSMDTTYEQYF. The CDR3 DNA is TGTGCCAGCAGTGCTAGGGGTTCTATGGACACAACCTACGAGCAGTACTTC.

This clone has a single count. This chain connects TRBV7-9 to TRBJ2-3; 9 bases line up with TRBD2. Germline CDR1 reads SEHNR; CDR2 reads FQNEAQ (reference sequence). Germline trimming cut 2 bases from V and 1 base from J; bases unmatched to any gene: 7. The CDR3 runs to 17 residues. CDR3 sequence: CASSLSLAGDGTDTQYF. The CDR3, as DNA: TGTGCCAGCAGCTTATCCTTAGCGGGAGATGGCACAGATACGCAGTATTTT.

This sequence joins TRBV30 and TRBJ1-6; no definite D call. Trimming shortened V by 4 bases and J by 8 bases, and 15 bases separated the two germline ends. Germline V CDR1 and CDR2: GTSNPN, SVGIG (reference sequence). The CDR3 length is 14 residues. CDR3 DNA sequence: TGTGCCTGGAACCCACCCTATAATCATTCACCCCTCCACTTT. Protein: CAWNPPYNHSPLHF.

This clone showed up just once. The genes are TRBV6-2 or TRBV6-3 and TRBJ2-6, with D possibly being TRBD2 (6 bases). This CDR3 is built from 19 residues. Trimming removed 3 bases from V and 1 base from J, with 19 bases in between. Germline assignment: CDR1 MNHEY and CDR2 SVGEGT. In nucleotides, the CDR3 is TGTGCCAGCAGTTATTTGTTGCCGCGGGGACTTTCTGGGGCCAACGTCCTGACTTTC. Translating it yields CASSYLLPRGLSGANVLTF.

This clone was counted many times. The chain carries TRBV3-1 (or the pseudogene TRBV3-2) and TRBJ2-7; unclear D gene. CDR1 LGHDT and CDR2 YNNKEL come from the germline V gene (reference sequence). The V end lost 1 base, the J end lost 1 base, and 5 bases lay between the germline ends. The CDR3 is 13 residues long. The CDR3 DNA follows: TGTGCCAGCAGCCAAGCTCTATCCTACGAGCAGTACTTC. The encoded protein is CASSQALSYEQYF.

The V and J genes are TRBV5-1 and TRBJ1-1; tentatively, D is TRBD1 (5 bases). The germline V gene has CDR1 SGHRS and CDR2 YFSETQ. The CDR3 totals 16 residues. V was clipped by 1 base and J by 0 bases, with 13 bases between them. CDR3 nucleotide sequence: TGCGCCAGCAGCTTGAGGGGAACCCCTTTGAACACTGAAGCTTTCTTT. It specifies CASSLRGTPLNTEAFF.

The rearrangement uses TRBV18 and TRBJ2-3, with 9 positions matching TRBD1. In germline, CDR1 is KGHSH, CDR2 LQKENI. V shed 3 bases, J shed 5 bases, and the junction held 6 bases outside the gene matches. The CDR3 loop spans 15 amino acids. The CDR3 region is CASSPRTGEGDTQYF. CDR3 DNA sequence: TGTGCCAGCTCACCCCGGACAGGGGAGGGAGATACGCAGTATTTT. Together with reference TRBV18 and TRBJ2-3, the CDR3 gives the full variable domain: NAGVMQNPRHLVRRRGQEARLRCSPMKGHSHVYWYRQLPEEGLKFMVYLQKENIIDESGMPKERFSAEFPKEGPSILRIQQVVRGDSAAYFCASSPRTGEGDTQYFGPGTRLTVL.

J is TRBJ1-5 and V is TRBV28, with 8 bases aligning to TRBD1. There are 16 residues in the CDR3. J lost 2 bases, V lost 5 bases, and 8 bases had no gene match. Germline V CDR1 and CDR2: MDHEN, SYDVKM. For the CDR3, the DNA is TGTGCCAGCAGTCCCCCGTGGGGACAGGGCAATCAGCCCCAGCATTTT. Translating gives CASSPPWGQGNQPQHF.

In nucleotides, the CDR3 is TGTGCCAGCAGCCCCGCTTTGGTGCGGGAGGGCTACGAGCAGTACTTC. This translates into CASSPALVREGYEQYF. This chain uses TRBV11-2 with TRBJ2-7; 9 bases line up with TRBD2. The germline CDR1 and CDR2 sequences are SGHAT and FQNNGV. The V gene end was trimmed by 5 bases and the J gene end by 3 bases; junction bases not matched to a gene: 11. The CDR3 runs to 16 residues.

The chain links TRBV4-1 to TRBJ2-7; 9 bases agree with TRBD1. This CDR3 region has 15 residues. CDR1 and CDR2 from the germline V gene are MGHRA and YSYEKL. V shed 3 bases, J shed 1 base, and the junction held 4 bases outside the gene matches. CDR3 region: CASSQGQGESYEQYF. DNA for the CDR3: TGCGCCAGCAGCCAGGGACAGGGTGAGTCCTACGAGCAGTACTTC.

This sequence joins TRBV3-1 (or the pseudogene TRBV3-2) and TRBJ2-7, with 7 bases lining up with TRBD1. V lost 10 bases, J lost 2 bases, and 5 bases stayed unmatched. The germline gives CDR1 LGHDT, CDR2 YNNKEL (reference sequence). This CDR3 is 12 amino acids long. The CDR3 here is CATGTVPYEQYF. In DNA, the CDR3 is TGTGCCACAGGGACAGTCCCCTACGAGCAGTACTTC.

The CDR3 DNA sequence: TGTGCCACCAGCAGTCAGGATGTGGGCACAGATACGCAGTATTTT. Amino acids: CATSSQDVGTDTQYF. V usage is TRBV15 and J usage is TRBJ2-3, with D uncertain. V was trimmed by 3 bases and J by 1 base, leaving 11 bases between them. The CDR3 is made up of 15 amino acids. CDR1 LNHNV and CDR2 YYDKDF come from the germline V gene (reference sequence).